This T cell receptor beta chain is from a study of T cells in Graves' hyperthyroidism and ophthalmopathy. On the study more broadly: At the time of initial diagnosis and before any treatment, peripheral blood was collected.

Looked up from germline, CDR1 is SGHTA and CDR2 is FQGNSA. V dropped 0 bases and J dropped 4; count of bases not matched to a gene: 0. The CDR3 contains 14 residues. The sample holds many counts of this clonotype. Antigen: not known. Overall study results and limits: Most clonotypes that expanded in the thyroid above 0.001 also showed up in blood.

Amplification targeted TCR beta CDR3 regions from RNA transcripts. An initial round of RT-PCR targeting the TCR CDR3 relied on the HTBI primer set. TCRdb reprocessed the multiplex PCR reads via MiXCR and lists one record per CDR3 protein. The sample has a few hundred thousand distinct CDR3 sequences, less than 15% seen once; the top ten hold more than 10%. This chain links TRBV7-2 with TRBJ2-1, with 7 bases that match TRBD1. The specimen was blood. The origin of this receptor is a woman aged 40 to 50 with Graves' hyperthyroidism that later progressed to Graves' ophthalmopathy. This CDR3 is CASSLAGQYNEQFF. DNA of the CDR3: TGTGCCAGCAGCTTAGCGGGACAGTACAATGAGCAGTTCTTC.